Below are 16 T cell receptor beta chains sequenced from a single sample in a study of shared clonotypes between healthy human individuals. TCRdb's copy holds only in-frame clones and misses some; the assay was immunoSEQ multiplex PCR. The sample yields millions of clones, around 90% seen once. Sequenced: naive CD4+ T cells sorted from blood. Subset of the sample: CD45RA+ positively selected. These receptors all come from a man aged 18 to 29 in good health.

The chain joins TRBV5-1 to TRBJ2-5; a possible D gene is TRBD2 (6 bases). V lost 0 bases, J lost 3 bases, and 12 bases lay in between. Per germline, CDR1 SGHRS and CDR2 YFSETQ. The CDR3 is 15 residues long. In DNA form, the CDR3 reads TGCGCCAGCAGCTTGGGGCTTAGCGGAGAAGAGACCCAGTACTTC. Translated, it gives CASSLGLSGEETQYF.

The genes are TRBV15 and TRBJ2-3; D tentatively fits TRBD1 or TRBD2 (5 bases each). V dropped 0 bases and J dropped 4 bases, with 17 bases sitting between them. This CDR3 region has 17 residues. Germline loops: CDR1 LNHNV, CDR2 YYDKDF (reference sequence). This chain's CDR3 is CATSRDGGPPIADTQYF. In nucleotides, the CDR3 is TGTGCCACCAGCAGAGATGGGGGACCCCCCATTGCAGATACGCAGTATTTT.

V and J are TRBV18 and TRBJ2-1, with D possibly TRBD2 on 6 matching bases. V lost 3 bases, J lost 15 bases, and 12 bases lay in between. Germline loops: CDR1 KGHSH, CDR2 LQKENI. This CDR3 is built from 11 residues. In nucleotides, the CDR3 is TGTGCCAGCTCACCTGGGCTAGCGTGGTTCTTC. It specifies CASSPGLAWFF. The whole variable domain, remainder taken from reference TRBV18 and TRBJ2-1, is NAGVMQNPRHLVRRRGQEARLRCSPMKGHSHVYWYRQLPEEGLKFMVYLQKENIIDESGMPKERFSAEFPKEGPSILRIQQVVRGDSAAYFCASSPGLAWFFGPGTRLTVL.

This clone was picked up one time. The chain carries TRBV6-1 and TRBJ1-4, with D unclear. The V end was cut by 4 bases, the J end by 5 bases, with 8 bases between. The CDR3 covers 13 residues. Germline CDR1 reads MNHNS; CDR2 reads SASEGT. In DNA form, the CDR3 reads TGTGCCAGCAGTGGTTGGGGAAATGAAAAACTGTTTTTT. This encodes CASSGWGNEKLFF.

J is TRBJ2-4 and V is TRBV30; TRBD2 is a possible D gene (5 bases). The CDR3 extends over 16 amino acids. Germline loops: CDR1 GTSNPN, CDR2 SVGIG (reference sequence). Trimming cost V 0 bases and J 4 bases, with 16 bases left between them. The CDR3 reads CAWSVTGQTGKNIQYF. The CDR3 coding sequence is TGTGCCTGGAGTGTAACGGGCCAGACGGGGAAAAACATTCAGTACTTC. The full variable domain, in which reference TRBV30 and TRBJ2-4 provide the parts outside the CDR3, is SQTIHQWPATLVQPVGSPLSLECTVEGTSNPNLYWYRQAAGRGLQLLFYSVGIGQISSEVPQNLSASRPQDRQFILSSKKLLLSDSGFYLCAWSVTGQTGKNIQYFGAGTRLSVL.

V usage is TRBV19 and J usage is TRBJ1-1; tentative D call: TRBD1 (6 bases). CDR1 and CDR2 from the germline V gene are LNHDA and SQIVND (reference sequence). Between the trimmed V and J ends, which lost 7 bases and 0 bases, there was a span of 12 bases. The CDR3 length is 14 residues. CDR3 DNA sequence: TGTGCCAGTAAACAGGGAATGGTGAACACTGAAGCTTTCTTT. Protein sequence: CASKQGMVNTEAFF.

The chain links TRBV7-9 to TRBJ1-1; D is possibly TRBD1 (6 bases). The CDR3 extends over 14 amino acids. V shed 5 bases and J shed 3 bases, with 13 bases lying between them. Germline lookup yields CDR1 SEHNR and CDR2 FQNEAQ (reference sequence). The CDR3 loop reads CASSNLQGHTEAFF. CDR3 nucleotide sequence: TGTGCCAGCAGCAACCTACAGGGACACACTGAAGCTTTCTTT.

This clone has only one observation. The gene calls are TRBV4-2 and TRBJ2-6; D is unclear. CDR3 length: 19 amino acids. V shed 0 bases and J shed 0 bases, with 15 bases lying between them. Germline V gene data show CDR1 as LGHNA and CDR2 as YNFKEQ. The CDR3 region is CASSQDELPDFSGANVLTF. The CDR3 DNA reads TGTGCCAGCAGCCAAGACGAGCTCCCCGATTTCTCTGGGGCCAACGTCCTGACTTTC.

This chain connects TRBV6-6 to TRBJ1-5; D is undetermined. V lost 4 bases to trimming and J lost 6 bases, with 7 bases between them. Germline V gives CDR1 MNHNY, CDR2 SVGAGI (reference sequence). The CDR3 sequence is 12 residues long. The CDR3 region has the DNA TGTGCCAGCAGTTTTGGACGTCAGCCCCAGCATTTT. This sequence encodes CASSFGRQPQHF.

The J gene is TRBJ1-5, the V gene TRBV5-5, with a weak D call TRBD1 (6 bases). Deletions cut 0 bases from V and 1 base from J, with 11 bases between. The CDR3 contains 16 residues. Germline values: CDR1 SGHKS, CDR2 YYEKEE (reference sequence). The CDR3 DNA sequence: TGTGCCAGCAGCTTGGGCAGGGGCGACAGCAATCAGCCCCAGCATTTT. The encoded protein is CASSLGRGDSNQPQHF.

The chain employs TRBV27 and TRBJ2-6, with D hard to call. Germline CDR1 and CDR2: MNHEY and SMNVEV (reference sequence). CDR3 length: 17 amino acids. Trimming took 6 bases from V and 0 from J, leaving 15 bases between them. CDR3 sequence (DNA): TGTGCCAGCAGCGCCAGGTTTCTTATCTCTGGGGCCAACGTCCTGACTTTC. Encoded protein: CASSARFLISGANVLTF.

The chain employs TRBV28 and TRBJ1-4, with D maybe TRBD1 (5 bases). The ends were cut back, 3 bases at V and 8 bases at J, with 16 bases in the middle. Germline CDR1 and CDR2: MDHEN and SYDVKM. The CDR3 covers 15 residues. CDR3 sequence reads: CASSFQQQGPEKLFF. DNA for the CDR3: TGTGCCAGCAGTTTTCAGCAGCAGGGCCCCGAAAAACTGTTTTTT.

The V gene is TRBV18, the J gene TRBJ1-6; unclear D gene. Germline V gene lookup returns CDR1 KGHSH and CDR2 LQKENI. The V end lost 3 bases, the J end lost 12 bases, and 12 bases lay between the germline ends. CDR3 length equals 13 residues. The CDR3 sequence is CASSPDQWGPLHF. The CDR3 nucleotides read TGTGCCAGCTCACCGGACCAGTGGGGACCCCTCCACTTT.

The V and J genes are TRBV5-1 and TRBJ2-7, with 7 bases that match TRBD1. The CDR3 runs to 16 residues. Germline V CDR1 and CDR2: SGHRS, YFSETQ. J gave up 3 bases and V 0 bases, and 9 bases lay outside the gene matches. CDR3 in amino acids: CASSLGDSRSFYEQYF. The CDR3 nucleotides read TGCGCCAGCAGCTTGGGGGACAGTCGTTCCTTCTACGAGCAGTACTTC.

In this sample, this clone turned up a few times. This sequence joins TRBV7-9 and TRBJ1-2; D unresolved. The CDR3 runs 13 residues. V was shortened by 7 bases and J by 4 bases, with 13 bases between the two germline ends. Germline V gives CDR1 SEHNR, CDR2 FQNEAQ (reference sequence). DNA of the CDR3: TGTGCCAGCACCCGGGGAGATCTCTATGGCTACACCTTC. Translation: CASTRGDLYGYTF.

In nucleotides, the CDR3 is TGTGCCATCAGTGAGGGGGCTAAGGAGACCCAGTACTTC. This encodes CAISEGAKETQYF. V gene TRBV10-3 combines with J gene TRBJ2-5, with D possibly being TRBD1 (5 bases). This CDR3 contains 13 residues. Germline CDR1 ENHRY, CDR2 SYGVKD. V shed 2 bases and J shed 5 bases, with 9 bases lying between them.